A single TCR beta chain is shown here with its context. Its antigen remains undetermined. Base-call qualities are not available, and no considerably larger clone is one nucleotide away. The sample comes from a study of T-cell reconstitution after alpha-beta-depleted transplantation in children (dated by TCRdb to 2016 to 2017). About the investigation overall: T-cell immune reconstitution after TCRalphabeta/CD19-depleted allogeneic hematopoietic cell transplantation in children was quantitatively tracked in the study by means of TCR repertoire profiling.

Library preparation employed PCR. The sequencer listed for this sample is Illumina HiSeq 2500. Molecular barcoding was employed in the preparation of TCR libraries, with unique molecular identifiers being used to normalize TCRbeta repertoire quantification. TCRdb itself trimmed the public reads at Q25 with fastp, ran MiXCR and retained productive beta chains. All rows with the same CDR3 protein become a single entry with the most common DNA and genes. A total of around 600,000 distinct CDR3 sequences appear in this sample, approximately 15% of them only once. In total, the top ten clones hold 1.1% of the sample. This sequence originates from a human donor who donated a stem cell graft to a child with acute myeloid leukemia. The starting material was PBMCs from the stem cell graft donor, obtained from the stem cell graft.

In nucleotides, the sequence is TGTGCCAGCAGGGTTGCAGGGTTCCATGAGCAGTTCTTC. This sequence encodes CASRVAGFHEQFF. Recombination connected TRBV12-3 or TRBV12-4 to TRBJ2-1; the D gene is perhaps TRBD1, from 5 matching bases. Counted from cysteine to phenylalanine, this CDR3 has 13 amino acids. Of all the DNA, just the CDR3 is kept, 39 bases in frame from base 1. At the junction V is shortened by 6 bases and J by 8 bases, with 14 bases in between.